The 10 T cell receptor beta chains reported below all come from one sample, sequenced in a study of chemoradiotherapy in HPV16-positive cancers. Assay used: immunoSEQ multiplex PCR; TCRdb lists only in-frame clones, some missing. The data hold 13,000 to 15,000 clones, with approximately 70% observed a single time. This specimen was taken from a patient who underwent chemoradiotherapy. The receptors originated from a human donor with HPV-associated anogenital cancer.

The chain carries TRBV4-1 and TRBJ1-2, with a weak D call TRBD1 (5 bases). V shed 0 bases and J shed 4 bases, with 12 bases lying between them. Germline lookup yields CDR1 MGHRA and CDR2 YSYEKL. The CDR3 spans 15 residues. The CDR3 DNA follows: TGCGCCAGCAGCCAAGATCCCGGGACTCCCTATGGCTACACCTTC. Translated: CASSQDPGTPYGYTF.

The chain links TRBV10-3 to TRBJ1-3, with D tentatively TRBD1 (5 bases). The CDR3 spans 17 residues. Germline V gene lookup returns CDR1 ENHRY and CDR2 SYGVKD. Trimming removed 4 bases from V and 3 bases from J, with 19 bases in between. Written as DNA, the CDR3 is TGTGCCATCAGTGGGCCTGGGGGAGCGGAGAATGGAAACACCATATATTTT. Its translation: CAISGPGGAENGNTIYF.

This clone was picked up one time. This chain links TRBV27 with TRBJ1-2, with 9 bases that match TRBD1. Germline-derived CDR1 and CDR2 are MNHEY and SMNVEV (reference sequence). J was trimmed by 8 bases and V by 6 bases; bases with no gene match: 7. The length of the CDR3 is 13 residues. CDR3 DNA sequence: TGTGCCAGCAGCCGCGGACAGGGGTACGGCTACACCTTC. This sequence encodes CASSRGQGYGYTF.

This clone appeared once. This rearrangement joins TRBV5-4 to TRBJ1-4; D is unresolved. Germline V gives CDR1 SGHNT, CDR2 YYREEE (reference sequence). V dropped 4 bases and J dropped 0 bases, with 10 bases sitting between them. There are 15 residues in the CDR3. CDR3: CASSPTGATNEKLFF. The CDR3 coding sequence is TGTGCCAGCAGCCCCACCGGAGCAACTAATGAAAAACTGTTTTTT.

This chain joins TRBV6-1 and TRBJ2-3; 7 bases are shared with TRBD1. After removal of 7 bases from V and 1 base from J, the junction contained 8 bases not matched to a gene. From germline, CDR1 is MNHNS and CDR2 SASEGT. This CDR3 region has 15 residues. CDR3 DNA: TGTGCCAGCACATTTACAGGGGTCGGCACAGATACGCAGTATTTT. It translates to CASTFTGVGTDTQYF.

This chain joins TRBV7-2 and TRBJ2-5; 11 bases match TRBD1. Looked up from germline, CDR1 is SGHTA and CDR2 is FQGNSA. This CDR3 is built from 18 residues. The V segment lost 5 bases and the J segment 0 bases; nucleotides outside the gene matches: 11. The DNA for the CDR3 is TGTGCCAGCAGCCGACGGACAGGGGGCCTGATTAACCAAGAGACCCAGTACTTC. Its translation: CASSRRTGGLINQETQYF. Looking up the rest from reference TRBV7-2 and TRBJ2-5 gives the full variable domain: GAGVSQSPSNKVTEKGKDVELRCDPISGHTALYWYRQSLGQGLEFLIYFQGNSAPDKSGLPSDRFSAERTGGSVSTLTIQRTQQEDSAVYLCASSRRTGGLINQETQYFGPGTRLLVL.

The CDR3 region is CASSVAPSGQETQYF. In DNA, the CDR3 is TGTGCCAGCAGCGTAGCCCCTTCTGGCCAAGAGACCCAGTACTTC. The chain employs TRBV9 and TRBJ2-5, with unresolved D. The CDR3 is made up of 15 amino acids. V was clipped by 0 bases and J by 1 base, with 10 bases between them. Per germline, CDR1 SGDLS and CDR2 YYNGEE.

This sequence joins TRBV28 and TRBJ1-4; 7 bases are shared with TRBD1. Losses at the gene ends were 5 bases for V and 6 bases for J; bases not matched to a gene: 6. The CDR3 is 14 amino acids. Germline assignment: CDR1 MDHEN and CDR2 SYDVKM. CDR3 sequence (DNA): TGTGCCAGCAGTCCGGGACAGAGTTATGAAAAACTGTTTTTT. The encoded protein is CASSPGQSYEKLFF.

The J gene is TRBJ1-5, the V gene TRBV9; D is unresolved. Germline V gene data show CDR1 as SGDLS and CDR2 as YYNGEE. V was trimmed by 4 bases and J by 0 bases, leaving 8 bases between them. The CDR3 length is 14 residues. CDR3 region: CASSPSNSNQPQHF. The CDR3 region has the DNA TGTGCCAGCAGCCCTTCTAATAGCAATCAGCCCCAGCATTTT.

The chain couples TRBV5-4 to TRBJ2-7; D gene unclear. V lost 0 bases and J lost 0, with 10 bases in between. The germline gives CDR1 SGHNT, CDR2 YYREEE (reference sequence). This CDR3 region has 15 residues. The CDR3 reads CASSLDSIGSYEQYF. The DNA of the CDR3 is TGTGCCAGCAGCTTGGACTCAATCGGCTCCTACGAGCAGTACTTC.